Ten or more counts support the clone carrying this T cell receptor beta chain. Time point noted: before trial treatment. Every donor was treated with nivolumab, ipilimumab, aspirin, low-dose cyclophosphamide and also low-dose radiotherapy. The data were taken from a study of low-dose radiotherapy and immunotherapy resistance in tumors. V was cut by 0 bases and J by 5 bases, with 13 bases left in between. CDR1 is MNHEY, CDR2 SVGAGI, per germline. This CDR3 has 15 residues. Covering alpha and beta chains, TRAV- and TRBV-specific primers were used for the first-strand cDNA. TCR amplification used 15 to 20 PCR cycles, a constant-region primer and a V-primer adapter. TCRdb reanalysed the reads using MiXCR and keeps one entry per CDR3 protein. Among fewer than 90,000 distinct CDR3 sequences listed, approximately 19% were seen once.

The chain couples TRBV6-5 to TRBJ2-5, with D perhaps TRBD1 (7 bases). The sample in question was PBMCs, obtained before treatment. The clonotype was recovered from a male donor with prostate cancer. Here the CDR3 reads CASSYSGQEGETQYF. The CDR3 DNA sequence: TGTGCCAGCAGTTACTCTGGACAGGAGGGTGAGACCCAGTACTTC.